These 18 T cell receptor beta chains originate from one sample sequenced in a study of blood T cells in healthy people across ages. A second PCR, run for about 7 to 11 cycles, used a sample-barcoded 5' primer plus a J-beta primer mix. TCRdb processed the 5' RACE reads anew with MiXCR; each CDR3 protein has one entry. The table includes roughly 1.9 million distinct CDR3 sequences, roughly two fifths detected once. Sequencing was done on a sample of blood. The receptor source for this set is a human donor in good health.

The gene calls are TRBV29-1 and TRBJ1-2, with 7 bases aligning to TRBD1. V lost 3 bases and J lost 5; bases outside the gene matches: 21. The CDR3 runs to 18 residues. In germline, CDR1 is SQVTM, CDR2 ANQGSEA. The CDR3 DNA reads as TGCAGCGTTGATCTAGAGTCTTCTTGGGACAGACTTCGGTATGGCTACACCTTC. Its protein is CSVDLESSWDRLRYGYTF.

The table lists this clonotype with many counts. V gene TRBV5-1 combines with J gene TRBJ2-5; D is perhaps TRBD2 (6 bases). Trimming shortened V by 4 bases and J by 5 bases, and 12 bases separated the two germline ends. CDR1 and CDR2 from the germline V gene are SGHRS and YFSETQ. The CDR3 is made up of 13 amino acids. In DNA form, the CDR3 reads TGCGCCAGCAGCCCTCGGGAGTGGGAGACCCAGTACTTC. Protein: CASSPREWETQYF.

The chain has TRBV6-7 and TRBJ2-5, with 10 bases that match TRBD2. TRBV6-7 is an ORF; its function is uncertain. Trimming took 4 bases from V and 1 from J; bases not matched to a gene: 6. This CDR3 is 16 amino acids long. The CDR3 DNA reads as TGTGCCAGCAGTTCCCGGACTAGCGGAGCCCAAGAGACCCAGTACTTC. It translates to CASSSRTSGAQETQYF.

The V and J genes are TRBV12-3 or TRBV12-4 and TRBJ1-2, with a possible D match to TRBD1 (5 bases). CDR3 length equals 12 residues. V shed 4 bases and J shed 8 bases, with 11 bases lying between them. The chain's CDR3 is CASSSEGSGYTF. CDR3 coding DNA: TGTGCCAGCAGTTCAGAGGGGAGCGGCTACACCTTC.

CDR3 protein: CASSRNLGTSYGYTF. CDR3 DNA sequence: TGTGCCAGCAGCCGAAACTTAGGGACCTCCTATGGCTACACCTTC. The chain couples TRBV7-9 to TRBJ1-2; a weak D match, TRBD1 (5 bases). This CDR3 region has 15 residues. Trimming took 5 bases from V and 4 from J, leaving 17 bases between them. CDR1 SEHNR and CDR2 FQNEAQ come from the germline V gene (reference sequence).

The CDR3 DNA sequence: TGTGCCATCAGAGACCTTGCCGGGACTAGATTACAACACGAGCAGTACTTC. Translation: CAIRDLAGTRLQHEQYF. The V and J genes are TRBV10-3 and TRBJ2-7; TRBD2 aligns across 8 bases. Germline V CDR1 and CDR2: ENHRY, SYGVKD. This CDR3 contains 17 residues. Trimming cost V 6 bases and J 5 bases; bases outside gene matches: 18.

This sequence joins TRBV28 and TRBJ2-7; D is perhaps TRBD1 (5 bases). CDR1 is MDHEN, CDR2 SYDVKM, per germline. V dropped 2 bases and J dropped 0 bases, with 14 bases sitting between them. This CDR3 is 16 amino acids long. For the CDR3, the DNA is TGTGCCAGCAGTTTAGCCGACAGTTTGAGCTCCTACGAGCAGTACTTC. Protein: CASSLADSLSSYEQYF. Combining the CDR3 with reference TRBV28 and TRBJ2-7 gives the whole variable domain DVKVTQSSRYLVKRTGEKVFLECVQDMDHENMFWYRQDPGLGLRLIYFSYDVKMKEKGDIPEGYSVSREKKERFSLILESASTNQTSMYLCASSLADSLSSYEQYFGPGTRLTVT.

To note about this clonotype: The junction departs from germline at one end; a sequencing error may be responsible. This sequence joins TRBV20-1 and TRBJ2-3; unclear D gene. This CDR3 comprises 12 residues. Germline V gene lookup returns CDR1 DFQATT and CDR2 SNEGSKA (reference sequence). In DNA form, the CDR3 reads TGCAGTGCGACCCCCGGTGGAGATATGCAGTATTTT. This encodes CSATPGGDMQYF.

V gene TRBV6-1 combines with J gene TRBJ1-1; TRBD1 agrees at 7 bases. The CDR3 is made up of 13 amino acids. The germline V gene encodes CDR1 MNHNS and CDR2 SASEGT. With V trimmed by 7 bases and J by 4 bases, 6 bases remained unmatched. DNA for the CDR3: TGTGCCAGCACCCTGACAGGGACCACTGAAGCTTTCTTT. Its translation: CASTLTGTTEAFF.

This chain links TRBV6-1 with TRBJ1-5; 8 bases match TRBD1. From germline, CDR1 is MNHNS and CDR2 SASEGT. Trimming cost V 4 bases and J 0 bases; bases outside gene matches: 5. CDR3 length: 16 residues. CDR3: CASSADRAYSNQPQHF. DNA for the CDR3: TGTGCCAGCAGTGCGGACAGGGCGTATAGCAATCAGCCCCAGCATTTT.

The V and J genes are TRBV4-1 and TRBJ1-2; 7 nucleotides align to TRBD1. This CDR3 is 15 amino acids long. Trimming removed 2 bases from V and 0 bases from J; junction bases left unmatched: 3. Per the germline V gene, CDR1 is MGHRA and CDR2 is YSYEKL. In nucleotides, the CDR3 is TGCGCCAGCAGCCAACACACAGGGGCTAACTATGGCTACACCTTC. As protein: CASSQHTGANYGYTF.

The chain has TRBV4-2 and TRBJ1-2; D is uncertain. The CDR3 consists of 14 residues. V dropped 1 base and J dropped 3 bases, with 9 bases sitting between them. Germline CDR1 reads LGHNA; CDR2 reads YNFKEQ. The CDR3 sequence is CASSQVNGDYGYTF. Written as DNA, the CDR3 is TGTGCCAGCAGCCAAGTTAACGGAGACTATGGCTACACCTTC.

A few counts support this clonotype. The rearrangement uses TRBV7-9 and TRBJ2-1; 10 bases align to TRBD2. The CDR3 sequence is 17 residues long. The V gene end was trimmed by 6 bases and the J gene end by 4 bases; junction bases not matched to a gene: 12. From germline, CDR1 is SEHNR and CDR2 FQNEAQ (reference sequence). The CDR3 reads CASRPKTTSGAYNEQFF. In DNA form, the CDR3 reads TGTGCCAGCAGACCTAAAACAACTAGCGGGGCTTACAATGAGCAGTTCTTC.

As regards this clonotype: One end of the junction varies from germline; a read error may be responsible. The CDR3 is CAGSSSHYNEQFF. The CDR3 DNA sequence: TGTGCCGGCAGCTCCTCTCATTACAATGAGCAGTTCTTC. This sequence joins TRBV27 and TRBJ2-1; D gene ambiguous. The length of the CDR3 is 13 residues. Germline V gene sequence: CDR1 MNHEY, CDR2 SMNVEV (reference sequence).

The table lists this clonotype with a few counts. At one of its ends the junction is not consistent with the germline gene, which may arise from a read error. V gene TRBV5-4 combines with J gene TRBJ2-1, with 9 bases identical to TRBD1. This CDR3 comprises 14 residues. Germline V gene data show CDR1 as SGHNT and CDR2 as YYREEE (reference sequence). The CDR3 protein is CASSGTGPYNEQFF. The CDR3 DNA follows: TGCGCCAGCAGCGGGACAGGGCCCTACAATGAGCAGTTCTTC.

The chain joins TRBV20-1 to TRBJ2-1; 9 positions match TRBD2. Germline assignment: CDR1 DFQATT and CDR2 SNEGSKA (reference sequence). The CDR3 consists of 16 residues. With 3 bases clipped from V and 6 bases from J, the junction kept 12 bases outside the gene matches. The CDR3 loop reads CSASSGSSGAINEQFF. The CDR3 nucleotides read TGCAGTGCTAGCTCGGGTTCTAGCGGGGCTATCAATGAGCAGTTCTTC.

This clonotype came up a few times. CDR3 sequence reads: CASSLLLSGAVTDTQYF. The CDR3 region has the DNA TGTGCCAGCAGTTTACTGCTTTCTGGGGCGGTCACAGATACGCAGTATTTT. The chain links TRBV28 to TRBJ2-3; weak D call: TRBD1 (5 bases). The CDR3 has 17 amino acids. CDR1 MDHEN and CDR2 SYDVKM come from the germline V gene. Trimming left V 2 bases short and J 2 bases short, with 17 bases between.

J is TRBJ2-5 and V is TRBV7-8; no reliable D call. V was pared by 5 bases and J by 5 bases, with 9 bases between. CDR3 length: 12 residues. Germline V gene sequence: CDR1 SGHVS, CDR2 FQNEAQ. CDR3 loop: CASSISRETQYF. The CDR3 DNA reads TGTGCCAGCAGCATATCGAGGGAGACCCAGTACTTC.